These 13 T cell receptor beta chains were sequenced from one sample in a study of blood T cells in healthy people across ages. For the second PCR, which ran for 7 to 11 cycles, a sample-barcoded 5' primer and a J-beta primer mix were used. TCRdb used MiXCR to reprocess the 5' RACE reads, holding one entry per CDR3 protein. Of 750,000 to 950,000 distinct CDR3 sequences listed, 53% are singletons. Input material: blood. The source is an elderly man in good health.

This clonotype was picked up a small number of times. The rearrangement links TRBV29-1 to TRBJ2-4; D might be TRBD1 (5 bases). The J call could be wrong; TRBJ2-5 is a better fit for the DNA end. The CDR3 has 14 residues. In germline, CDR1 is SQVTM, CDR2 ANQGSEA. DNA for the CDR3: TGCAGCGTTGAATCCGGACACAACCAAGAGACCCAGTACTTC. Protein sequence: CSVESGHNQETQYF.

This clonotype was observed once. The chain couples TRBV18 to TRBJ2-3; weak D call: TRBD2 (5 bases). Germline V lookup: CDR1 KGHSH, CDR2 LQKENI. The CDR3 loop spans 14 amino acids. The germline V and J ends were trimmed by 1 base and 1 base, with 6 bases remaining between them. CDR3 bases: TGTGCCAGCTCACCACAGGGAGGCACAGATACGCAGTATTTT. Its translation: CASSPQGGTDTQYF.

The chain combines TRBV20-1 with TRBJ1-2; D uncertain. Trimming shortened V by 6 bases and J by 7 bases, and 18 bases separated the two germline ends. There are 13 residues in the CDR3. Germline V CDR1 and CDR2: DFQATT, SNEGSKA (reference sequence). CDR3 bases: TGCAGTGCCCCCGCGTCGGGAACTGCTGGCTACACCTTC. This translates into CSAPASGTAGYTF.

This chain links TRBV29-1 with TRBJ1-5; possibly TRBD1 for D (5 bases). V lost 4 bases and J lost 5, with 9 bases in between. The CDR3 has 12 residues. Looked up from germline, CDR1 is SQVTM and CDR2 is ANQGSEA. CDR3 residues: CSVGGADQPQHF. Here the CDR3 DNA reads TGCAGCGTTGGCGGGGCCGATCAGCCCCAGCATTTT.

Remarks on this clonotype: This could be a read error, since a much larger clone is one nucleotide away. This sequence joins TRBV27 and TRBJ2-7; TRBD1 might be the D (6 bases). Between the trimmed V and J ends, which lost 5 bases and 7 bases, there was a span of 15 bases. The CDR3 has 13 amino acids. Germline CDR1 is MNHEY and CDR2 is SMNVEV (reference sequence). The CDR3 bases are TGTGCCAGCAGTACGACAGGAGGAGGAGAGCAGTACTTC. It translates to CASSTTGGGEQYF.

This clonotype turned up a few times. The gene calls are TRBV27 and TRBJ1-6; perhaps TRBD1 as D (5 bases). The germline CDR1 and CDR2 sequences are MNHEY and SMNVEV (reference sequence). CDR3 length: 13 amino acids. Trimming cost V 4 bases and J 11 bases, with 12 bases left between them. CDR3 loop: CASSWDLRAPLHF. The CDR3 nucleotides read TGTGCCAGCAGTTGGGACCTAAGAGCACCCCTCCACTTT.

This chain uses TRBV2 with TRBJ2-7; D is unresolved. CDR3 length: 10 amino acids. Germline-derived CDR1 and CDR2 are SNHLY and FYNNEI. Trimming left V 4 bases short and J 5 bases short, with 3 bases between. CDR3 sequence reads: CASSANEQYF. The CDR3 nucleotides read TGTGCCAGCAGTGCCAACGAGCAGTACTTC.

V usage is TRBV11-2 and J usage is TRBJ2-7, with 9 nucleotides matching TRBD1. The CDR3 is made up of 17 amino acids. With V trimmed by 1 base and J by 2 bases, 9 bases remained unmatched. Germline V gene lookup returns CDR1 SGHAT and CDR2 FQNNGV. CDR3 coding DNA: TGTGCCAGCAGCTTAGGTCAGACAGGGGGTCTCCCCTACGAGCAGTACTTC. This sequence encodes CASSLGQTGGLPYEQYF.

DNA for the CDR3: TGTGCCAGCAGCTTCGCCGATGTCCTCGGGGAGCAGTACTTC. Its translation: CASSFADVLGEQYF. The chain combines TRBV7-8 with TRBJ2-5; maybe TRBD2 (5 bases). Germline values: CDR1 SGHVS, CDR2 FQNEAQ. The CDR3 sequence is 14 residues long. V was pared by 3 bases and J by 11 bases, with 19 bases between.

The genes are TRBV28 and TRBJ2-6; D tentatively fits TRBD1 or TRBD2 (6 bases each). With 5 bases removed from V and 0 bases from J, the gap between germline ends came to 14 bases. Germline V CDR1 and CDR2: MDHEN, SYDVKM. The CDR3 extends over 17 amino acids. Here the CDR3 DNA reads TGTGCCAGCAGTGTCAGGGGACTTGACTCTGGGGCCAACGTCCTGACTTTC. Protein: CASSVRGLDSGANVLTF.

J is TRBJ2-1 and V is TRBV15; maybe TRBD1 (6 bases). The germline V and J ends were trimmed by 2 bases and 6 bases, with 17 bases remaining between them. This CDR3 is built from 16 residues. Germline CDR1 and CDR2: LNHNV and YYDKDF (reference sequence). CDR3 in DNA: TGTGCCACCAGCAGATCCACCGCACAGGGTATCAATGAGCAGTTCTTC. It specifies CATSRSTAQGINEQFF.

The V and J genes are TRBV7-2 and TRBJ1-2; no firm D call. This CDR3 spans 12 amino acids. V was pared by 3 bases and J by 5 bases, with 7 bases between. Germline CDR1 and CDR2: SGHTA and FQGNSA. The CDR3 bases are TGTGCCAGCAGCTTCAATGGTTATGGCTACACCTTC. This encodes CASSFNGYGYTF.

This clonotype was counted between two and nine times. The gene calls are TRBV12-3 or TRBV12-4 and TRBJ1-5, with no clear D. V lost 5 bases, J lost 3 bases, and 11 bases lay in between. The length of the CDR3 is 14 residues. The DNA for the CDR3 is TGTGCCAGCAGTCGCCGGGAGCACAATCAGCCCCAGCATTTT. It encodes CASSRREHNQPQHF.